A selection of T cell receptor beta chains follows, all from one sample in a study of T cells in Graves' hyperthyroidism and ophthalmopathy. TCRdb redid the calling of the multiplex PCR reads with MiXCR, one entry per CDR3 protein. This sample has about 710,000 distinct CDR3 sequences, with over 15% found just once. Sequenced sample: blood. These receptors were obtained from a young man with Graves' hyperthyroidism. CDR3s include the opening cysteine and the closing phenylalanine or tryptophan. A D gene is named only where the DNA matches it firmly. Not all rows give a size; the values are once, few, many and, for expanded clones, a class.

TRBV4-3,TRBJ2-3,NA,NA,CASSQDGLTQYF,TGCGCCAGCAGCCAGGATGGCCTCACGCAGTATTTT
TRBV19,TRBJ2-5,NA,NA,CASTMGGGSTETQYF,TGTGCCAGTACCATGGGGGGCGGGAGTACGGAGACCCAGTACTTC
TRBV25-1,TRBJ2-7,NA,many,CASSEKPTASYEQYF,TGTGCCAGCAGTGAAAAACCGACGGCCTCCTACGAGCAGTACTTC
TRBV28,TRBJ2-7,NA,many,CASSLVEASYEQYF,TGTGCCAGCAGTTTAGTAGAGGCGTCCTACGAGCAGTACTTC
TRBV6-1,TRBJ2-1,NA,few,CASSERAGDEQFF,TGTGCCAGCAGTGAAAGAGCAGGGGATGAGCAGTTCTTC
TRBV27,TRBJ1-5,NA,NA,CASNPASIRYSNQPQHF,TGTGCCAGCAACCCGGCTAGCATCCGGTATAGCAATCAGCCCCAGCATTTT
TRBV20-1,TRBJ2-7,TRBD2,NA,CSARDWGLAGGREQYF,TGCAGTGCTAGAGATTGGGGACTAGCGGGAGGTCGGGAGCAGTACTTC
TRBV24-1,TRBJ2-2,NA,many,CATSDAFRSSANTGELFF,TGTGCCACCAGTGATGCCTTCAGGAGCTCCGCGAACACCGGGGAGCTGTTTTTT
TRBV3-1,TRBJ1-2,TRBD1,few,CASSQEGQYGYTF,TGTGCCAGCAGCCAAGAGGGACAGTATGGCTACACCTTC
TRBV3-1,TRBJ2-3,NA,many,CASSQTGGSLTDTQYF,TGTGCCAGCAGCCAAACTGGGGGCAGCCTCACAGATACGCAGTATTTT
TRBV28,TRBJ1-6,NA,many,CASLRANVFSPLHF,TGTGCCAGCCTCAGGGCCAACGTTTTTTCACCCCTCCACTTT
TRBV2,TRBJ2-6,NA,NA,CASTLAGSSGANVLTF,TGTGCCAGCACACTAGCCGGGTCATCTGGGGCCAACGTCCTGACTTTC
TRBV2,TRBJ2-7,NA,few,CASSERGGSSYEQYF,TGTGCCAGCAGTGAAAGAGGTGGGAGCTCCTACGAGCAGTACTTC
TRBV6-2/TRBV6-3,TRBJ2-7,TRBD2,NA,CASRPGLAGHEQYF,TGTGCCAGCCGACCCGGACTAGCGGGACACGAGCAGTACTTC
TRBV7-6,TRBJ2-1,NA,many,CASSLEQGSYNEQFF,TGTGCCAGCAGCTTAGAACAGGGATCCTACAATGAGCAGTTCTTC
TRBV5-1,TRBJ2-2,TRBD1,NA,CASSLVRTGSAGELFF,TGCGCCAGCAGCTTGGTTAGGACAGGTTCAGCCGGGGAGCTGTTTTTT
TRBV28,TRBJ1-3,TRBD1,many,CASTLWTGPKGNTIYF,TGTGCCAGCACCCTGTGGACAGGGCCTAAAGGAAACACCATATATTTT
TRBV11-2,TRBJ2-2,NA,few,CASSPGLISTGELFF,TGTGCCAGCAGCCCTGGACTAATCTCCACCGGGGAGCTGTTTTTT
TRBV27,TRBJ2-1,TRBD2,many,CASITSGSHEQFF,TGTGCCAGCATCACTAGCGGGAGCCATGAGCAGTTCTTC
TRBV4-1,TRBJ2-5,TRBD2,few,CASRRTIAGGETQYF,TGCGCCAGCAGGAGGACGATAGCGGGAGGAGAGACCCAGTACTTC
TRBV2,TRBJ2-1,TRBD1,many,CASRRTGGVVNEQFF,TGTGCCAGCCGGAGGACAGGGGGGGTCGTGAATGAGCAGTTCTTC
TRBV28,TRBJ2-7,TRBD1,many,CASSLGGQAGYEQYF,TGTGCCAGCAGTTTAGGAGGACAGGCTGGCTACGAGCAGTACTTC
TRBV29-1,TRBJ2-3,TRBD2,NA,CSAFWGGGTDTQYF,TGCAGCGCCTTCTGGGGGGGGGGCACAGATACGCAGTATTTT
TRBV5-1,TRBJ2-1,TRBD2,many,CASSRGLAGTGGNEQFF,TGCGCCAGCAGCCGTGGACTAGCGGGAACGGGAGGGAATGAGCAGTTCTTC
TRBV4-2,TRBJ2-2,TRBD1,NA,CASSPHHRTGDGELFF,TGTGCCAGCAGCCCCCACCACCGGACAGGGGACGGGGAGCTGTTTTTT
TRBV11-2,TRBJ2-3,TRBD2,many,CASAGGREGTDTQYF,TGTGCCAGCGCCGGAGGGCGGGAGGGTACAGATACGCAGTATTTT
TRBV6-1,TRBJ2-5,TRBD2,few,CASSGSIGTTKYF,TGTGCCAGCAGCGGGAGCATTGGGACTACCAAGTACTTC
TRBV12-3/TRBV12-4,TRBJ1-1,TRBD1,many,CASSLGQGNTEAFF,TGTGCCAGCAGTTTGGGACAGGGGAACACTGAAGCTTTCTTT
TRBV9,TRBJ2-1,TRBD2,few,CASSSAGAGDYNEQFF,TGTGCCAGCAGCTCGGCCGGGGCGGGAGACTACAATGAGCAGTTCTTC
TRBV7-8,TRBJ2-3,NA,NA,CASSPRKDTQYF,TGTGCCAGCAGCCCCCGTAAAGATACGCAGTATTTT
TRBV20-1,TRBJ2-1,NA,NA,CSQPGRGSSEQFF,TGCAGCCAGCCCGGACGGGGGTCGAGTGAGCAGTTCTTC
TRBV28,TRBJ1-1,TRBD1,many,CASSFSSQTGRTEAFF,TGTGCCAGCAGTTTCTCCTCTCAGACAGGGAGAACTGAAGCTTTCTTT
TRBV6-5,TRBJ2-1,TRBD2,few,CASSYSGRAGNEQFF,TGTGCCAGCAGTTATAGCGGGAGGGCCGGGAATGAGCAGTTCTTC
TRBV11-1,TRBJ2-1,NA,NA,CASSQIGVEGYNEQFF,TGTGCCAGCAGCCAAATAGGGGTCGAGGGATACAATGAGCAGTTCTTC
TRBV30,TRBJ1-2,NA,many,CAWSFQTGLYGYTF,TGTGCCTGGAGCTTCCAGACAGGCCTCTATGGCTACACCTTC
TRBV9,TRBJ2-7,TRBD2,few,CASSVGSSGSYEQYF,TGTGCCAGCAGCGTAGGGTCTAGCGGGAGCTACGAGCAGTACTTC
TRBV28,TRBJ2-3,NA,many,CASSSPGEGTDTQYF,TGTGCCAGCAGTTCCCCGGGAGAAGGGACAGATACGCAGTATTTT
TRBV27,TRBJ1-4,NA,NA,CASTERGVGANEKPFF,TGTGCCAGCACCGAGAGAGGGGTGGGAGCTAATGAAAAACCGTTTTTT
TRBV6-4,TRBJ2-2,TRBD2,NA,CASRAGTLTGELFF,TGTGCCAGCAGAGCGGGAACCTTAACCGGGGAGCTGTTTTTT
TRBV4-3,TRBJ2-3,NA,NA,CASSQDRTGWDTQYF,TGCGCCAGCAGCCAAGATCGCACCGGGTGGGATACGCAGTATTTT
TRBV18,TRBJ2-3,NA,many,CASSDRYMTDTQYF,TGTGCCAGCTCAGACAGATATATGACAGATACGCAGTATTTT
TRBV28,TRBJ2-7,NA,many,CASRRVGAYEQYF,TGTGCCAGCAGACGGGTGGGGGCCTACGAGCAGTACTTC
TRBV27,TRBJ1-3,NA,once,CASSLGGGVQDTIYF,TGTGCCAGCAGTTTAGGTGGGGGAGTTCAGGACACCATATATTTT
TRBV20-1,TRBJ2-1,NA,NA,CSASPLNSGKQFF,TGCAGTGCTAGCCCACTGAACTCGGGGAAGCAGTTCTTC
TRBV3-1,TRBJ1-4,NA,many,CASSQGGTGEKLFF,TGTGCCAGCAGCCAAGGCGGGACGGGTGAAAAACTGTTTTTT
TRBV28,TRBJ1-1,NA,many,CASSDPGGTTEAFF,TGTGCCAGCAGCGATCCTGGGGGGACCACTGAAGCTTTCTTT
TRBV12-3/TRBV12-4,TRBJ2-2,NA,many,CASSPRVPGPNTGELFF,TGTGCCAGCAGCCCCAGGGTCCCGGGTCCCAACACCGGGGAGCTGTTTTTT
TRBV6-1,TRBJ2-5,TRBD1,once,CASRPTGEVETQYF,TGTGCCAGCAGGCCGACAGGGGAGGTAGAGACCCAGTACTTC
TRBV7-2,TRBJ2-1,NA,many,CASSLGSHPYNEQFF,TGTGCCAGCAGCTTAGGGAGTCACCCCTACAATGAGCAGTTCTTC
TRBV28,TRBJ2-1,NA,NA,CASSLGQRFNEQFF,TGTGCCAGCAGTTTGGGTCAGAGATTCAATGAGCAGTTCTTC
TRBV10-1,TRBJ2-2,NA,NA,CASSELSGGELFF,TGCGCCAGCAGTGAGTTGAGCGGCGGGGAGCTGTTTTTT
TRBV11-2,TRBJ2-1,NA,many,CASSPLGYNEQFF,TGTGCCAGCAGCCCCCTCGGTTACAATGAGCAGTTCTTC
TRBV6-9,TRBJ2-2,TRBD1,NA,CASSYPGQGAGELFF,TGTGCCAGCAGTTACCCGGGACAGGGGGCCGGGGAGCTGTTTTTT
TRBV18,TRBJ2-1,TRBD2,many,CASSPGLADNEQFF,TGTGCCAGCAGCCCGGGACTAGCGGACAATGAGCAGTTCTTC